A selection of T cell receptor beta chains follows, all from one sample in a study of cytomegalovirus exposure and HLA in healthy donors. Profiled with immunoSEQ multiplex PCR; TCRdb holds only in-frame clones, not every one. The data hold roughly 130,000 clones, with about nine tenths observed a single time. The sample comprised PBMCs. All receptors come from a man aged 18 to 30 in good health and CMV-seronegative. The CDR3 runs from the conserved cysteine through the conserved F or W. Each record gives: clone size, V gene, J gene, D gene, CDR3 protein, CDR3 DNA. D genes are given only for firm matches. Some rows have no size entry. The others give once, few or many, or a class for an expanded clone.

once	TRBV29-1	TRBJ2-1	.	CSEAPQGNEQFF	TGCAGCGAGGCACCCCAGGGGAATGAGCAGTTCTTC
.	TRBV5-4	TRBJ2-7	TRBD2	CASSPRGGREYEQYF	TGTGCCAGCAGCCCCCGGGGCGGGAGAGAGTACGAGCAGTACTTC
.	TRBV11-2	TRBJ2-7	.	CASSLAPGGGPYEQYF	TGTGCCAGCAGCTTAGCTCCGGGGGGCGGGCCCTACGAGCAGTACTTC
.	TRBV19	TRBJ2-1	TRBD2	CASSTRSGTAYNEQFF	TGTGCCAGTAGCACCAGGAGCGGGACCGCATACAATGAGCAGTTCTTC
few	TRBV25-1	TRBJ2-2	.	CASSEWSGELFF	TGTGCCAGCAGTGAATGGAGCGGGGAGCTGTTTTTT
once	TRBV5-4	TRBJ2-1	.	CASSLVASDEQFF	TGTGCCAGCAGCTTGGTTGCTAGCGATGAGCAGTTCTTC
.	TRBV6-6	TRBJ2-1	TRBD2	CASRLAGGPSYNEQFF	TGTGCCAGCAGACTAGCGGGAGGCCCCTCCTACAATGAGCAGTTCTTC
.	TRBV5-4	TRBJ2-1	.	CACGDEYRDEQFF	TGTGCCTGCGGGGACGAATATCGCGATGAGCAGTTCTTC
.	TRBV9	TRBJ2-7	TRBD1	CASSVQGTGSYEQYF	TGTGCCAGCAGCGTACAAGGGACAGGGTCCTACGAGCAGTACTTC
.	TRBV9	TRBJ1-2	.	CASSVAQVSGDYGYTF	TGTGCCAGCAGCGTAGCTCAGGTGAGCGGAGACTATGGCTACACCTTC
.	TRBV5-6	TRBJ1-1	TRBD1	CASSLWGAGGTEAFF	TGTGCCAGCAGCTTGTGGGGGGCAGGGGGCACTGAAGCTTTCTTT
.	TRBV10-1	TRBJ2-2	.	CASSERPGTVNTGELFF	TGCGCCAGCAGTGAGAGGCCCGGGACTGTCAACACCGGGGAGCTGTTTTTT
.	TRBV14	TRBJ2-6	.	CASSYSSGANVLTF	TGTGCCAGCAGCTACAGTTCTGGGGCCAACGTCCTGACTTTC
.	TRBV7-9	TRBJ1-4	.	CASSYTDRNEKLFF	TGTGCCAGCAGCTATACCGACAGGAACGAAAAACTGTTTTTT
.	TRBV30	TRBJ1-5	TRBD1	CAWSPPPGQGVGPQHF	TGTGCCTGGAGCCCCCCTCCGGGACAGGGAGTTGGGCCCCAGCATTTT
once	TRBV5-1	TRBJ2-7	.	CASSLRSSYEQYF	TGCGCCAGCAGCTTGCGCAGTTCCTACGAGCAGTACTTC
.	TRBV28	TRBJ2-7	.	CASSVTPGSLYEQYF	TGTGCCAGCAGTGTGACTCCGGGGTCTCTTTACGAGCAGTACTTC
few	TRBV6-6	TRBJ1-1	.	CASSYGRLMNTEAFF	TGTGCCAGCAGTTATGGGAGGCTCATGAACACTGAAGCTTTCTTT
.	TRBV6-1	TRBJ2-7	TRBD2	CASRVAGVSYEQYF	TGTGCCAGCAGGGTGGCGGGGGTTTCCTACGAGCAGTACTTC
.	TRBV27	TRBJ1-6	.	CASSPGPDPTSSPLHF	TGTGCCAGCAGTCCCGGGCCAGACCCTACTAGTTCACCCCTCCACTTT
.	TRBV4-1	TRBJ1-2	TRBD1	CASLFRGGQGDYGYTF	TGCGCCAGCTTGTTCCGAGGCGGACAGGGCGACTATGGCTACACCTTC
.	TRBV11-2	TRBJ2-3	TRBD2	CASSSPRASGGADTQYF	TGTGCCAGCAGCTCCCCTCGGGCTAGCGGGGGAGCAGATACGCAGTATTTT
.	TRBV5-8	TRBJ1-5	.	CASSSLVAGTRSQPQHF	TGTGCCAGCAGCTCTTTGGTGGCAGGGACAAGGAGTCAGCCCCAGCATTTT
.	TRBV7-2	TRBJ2-5	TRBD2	CASRRGGLAGVETQYF	TGTGCCAGCCGACGGGGTGGATTAGCGGGGGTGGAGACCCAGTACTTC
.	TRBV27	TRBJ2-2	.	CASSLYLRGGSGSRDTGELFF	TGTGCCAGCAGTTTATATCTTCGCGGAGGCAGCGGGTCTAGGGACACCGGGGAGCTGTTTTTT
.	TRBV27	TRBJ2-7	.	CASSLQDINEQYF	TGTGCCAGCAGTTTACAGGACATCAACGAGCAGTACTTC
.	TRBV6-5	TRBJ2-4	.	CASKGGVKNIQYF	TGTGCCAGCAAAGGGGGGGTCAAAAACATTCAGTACTTC
once	TRBV6-1	TRBJ2-3	TRBD2	CASSEATAGGPTDTQYF	TGTGCCAGCAGTGAAGCAACGGCGGGGGGGCCGACAGATACGCAGTATTTT
.	TRBV25-1	TRBJ1-1	.	CASREFGTTNTEAFF	TGTGCCAGCAGAGAATTCGGGACAACGAACACTGAAGCTTTCTTT
once	TRBV11-2	TRBJ1-2	.	CASSAVLTPLSGYTF	TGTGCCAGCAGCGCCGTACTGACACCCCTCTCTGGCTACACCTTC
.	TRBV27	TRBJ2-2	TRBD2	CASSPSGGMAGELFF	TGTGCCAGCAGTCCGAGCGGGGGAATGGCCGGGGAGCTGTTTTTT
.	TRBV4-1	TRBJ1-5	.	CASSQSLISNQPQHF	TGCGCCAGCAGCCAGTCACTGATTAGCAATCAGCCCCAGCATTTT
.	TRBV4-2	TRBJ2-3	.	CASSQAVGGGRTDTQYF	TGTGCCAGCAGCCAGGCGGTTGGGGGGGGCCGCACAGATACGCAGTATTTT
.	TRBV20-1	TRBJ2-5	.	CSARVTETQYF	TGCAGTGCTAGGGTGACTGAGACCCAGTACTTC
.	TRBV6-5	TRBJ2-7	TRBD1	CATRQGSSYEQYF	TGTGCCACCAGACAGGGGAGCTCCTACGAGCAGTACTTC
.	TRBV7-9	TRBJ2-1	TRBD2	CASSQGLAGAVHNEQFF	TGTGCCAGCAGCCAGGGACTAGCGGGAGCCGTCCACAATGAGCAGTTCTTC
once	TRBV5-6	TRBJ1-6	TRBD1	CASTLTGAWGNSPLHF	TGTGCCAGCACGCTGACAGGGGCATGGGGTAATTCACCCCTCCACTTT
few	TRBV6-5	TRBJ1-1	TRBD1	CASRSETGVTEAFF	TGTGCCAGCAGATCCGAGACAGGGGTCACTGAAGCTTTCTTT
.	TRBV27	TRBJ2-1	TRBD2	CASSPGTSVSYNEQFF	TGTGCCAGCAGTCCCGGGACTAGCGTATCTTACAATGAGCAGTTCTTC
.	TRBV6-6	TRBJ1-2	.	CAARGGRYYGYTF	TGTGCCGCGCGCGGGGGACGATATTATGGCTACACCTTC
.	TRBV19	TRBJ1-5	.	CASSIGFRGTLSNQPQHF	TGTGCCAGTAGTATAGGGTTTAGGGGCACCTTAAGCAATCAGCCCCAGCATTTT
.	TRBV27	TRBJ2-7	TRBD2	CASSLGRIAGHEQYF	TGTGCCAGCAGTTTGGGGAGAATAGCGGGACACGAGCAGTACTTC
.	TRBV27	TRBJ2-7	.	CASSFRFSYEQYF	TGTGCCAGCAGTTTTCGGTTCTCCTACGAGCAGTACTTC
.	TRBV28	TRBJ1-1	.	CASREGGATEAFF	TGTGCCAGCAGGGAAGGCGGTGCGACTGAAGCTTTCTTT